These 30 T cell receptor beta chains were all obtained from the same sample, sequenced in a study of spatial heterogeneity in lung cancer. TCRdb recomputed calls from the 5' RACE reads with MiXCR, one row per CDR3 protein. This repertoire shows 90,000 to 95,000 distinct CDR3 sequences, 10% to 15% found once; its top ten account for 35% to 50%. Time point reported: sample taken at primary tumor resection. Whole RNA was taken from tumor, nontumor lung or frozen PBMC; it was then sequenced unsorted. Sequences were derived from PBMCs, sampled at surgery. The receptors derive from a male donor with early-stage non-small cell lung cancer.

The CDR3 is CASSPVGTSTDTQYF. The CDR3 nucleotides read TGTGCCAGCAGCCCCGTTGGAACTAGCACAGATACGCAGTATTTT. V gene TRBV5-8 combines with J gene TRBJ2-3; D is unclear. CDR1 is SGHTS, CDR2 YDEGEE, per germline. This CDR3 contains 15 residues. V was trimmed by 4 bases and J by 0 bases, leaving 12 bases between them.

This chain joins TRBV15 and TRBJ1-4; possibly TRBD1 for D (5 bases). Germline V lookup: CDR1 LNHNV, CDR2 YYDKDF (reference sequence). The CDR3 contains 14 residues. V was cut by 3 bases and J by 0 bases, with 5 bases left in between. The CDR3 bases are TGTGCCACCAGCAGGACAGCAACTAATGAAAAACTGTTTTTT. Amino acids: CATSRTATNEKLFF. The entire variable domain, with the rest obtained from reference TRBV15 and TRBJ1-4, is as follows: DAMVIQNPRYQVTQFGKPVTLSCSQTLNHNVMYWYQQKSSQAPKLLFHYYDKDFNNEADTPDNFQSRRPNTSFCFLDIRSPGLGDTAMYLCATSRTATNEKLFFGSGTQLSVL.

This clonotype was counted only a few times. The rearrangement links TRBV6-4 to TRBJ2-5, with D unresolved. The V and J ends lost 7 bases and 10 bases respectively, with 25 bases between them. Germline loops: CDR1 MRHNA, CDR2 SNTAGT. CDR3 length: 15 residues. This CDR3 is CASIEAWRYPGDQYF. Here the CDR3 DNA reads TGTGCCAGCATTGAAGCTTGGCGATATCCTGGGGACCAGTACTTC.

This clonotype was observed a few times. The gene calls are TRBV6-2 or TRBV6-3 and TRBJ2-2; 14 bases match TRBD2. The CDR3 sequence is 17 residues long. The germline V gene has CDR1 MNHEY and CDR2 SVGEGT. The trim removed 5 bases at V and 2 bases at J, leaving 4 bases unmatched. CDR3 coding DNA: TGTGCCAGCAGTGGGACTAGCGGGAGTCAAAACACCGGGGAGCTGTTTTTT. Protein sequence: CASSGTSGSQNTGELFF.

The chain recombines TRBV27 with TRBJ2-7; TRBD1 matches 7 bases. The CDR3 spans 13 residues. Germline-derived CDR1 and CDR2 are MNHEY and SMNVEV (reference sequence). V lost 6 bases and J lost 2; bases outside the gene matches: 4. In DNA, the CDR3 is TGTGCCAGCAGGACAGGGTCTACCTACGAGCAGTACTTC. It is translated as CASRTGSTYEQYF.

This clonotype turned up a few times. This chain joins TRBV20-1 and TRBJ2-3, with D unresolved. This CDR3 region has 12 residues. Trimming removed 4 bases at V and 2 bases at J, with 7 bases between. Germline lookup yields CDR1 DFQATT and CDR2 SNEGSKA (reference sequence). CDR3 coding DNA: TGCAGTGCTACCTACGACACAGATACGCAGTATTTT. Its protein product is CSATYDTDTQYF.

The V call is TRBV7-2, the J call TRBJ2-2, with TRBD2 identical over 7 bases. The J segment lost 7 bases and the V segment lost 1 base, leaving 12 bases of the junction unmatched. The CDR3 spans 17 residues. The germline CDR1 and CDR2 sequences are SGHTA and FQGNSA. CDR3 sequence reads: CASSLVGLAAPSGELFF. DNA of the CDR3: TGTGCCAGCAGCTTAGTTGGGCTAGCGGCCCCCAGCGGGGAGCTGTTTTTT.

This clonotype has a count of ten or more. The V and J genes are TRBV6-2 or TRBV6-3 and TRBJ2-1, with D unclear. The CDR3 has 15 amino acids. With 5 bases removed from V and 4 bases from J, the gap between germline ends came to 15 bases. Germline assignment: CDR1 MNHEY and CDR2 SVGEGT. The CDR3, as DNA: TGTGCCAGCAGTAATAGAGGTTTTACGTACAATGAGCAGTTCTTC. Translating it yields CASSNRGFTYNEQFF.

The rearrangement links TRBV7-2 to TRBJ2-1; D uncertain. V was cut by 1 base and J by 6 bases, with 7 bases left in between. The CDR3 has 13 residues. Germline CDR1 reads SGHTA; CDR2 reads FQGNSA. This CDR3 is CASSLGLGNEQFF. The CDR3 DNA reads as TGTGCCAGCAGCTTAGGACTGGGCAATGAGCAGTTCTTC. The full variable domain, completed using reference TRBV7-2 and TRBJ2-1, is GAGVSQSPSNKVTEKGKDVELRCDPISGHTALYWYRQSLGQGLEFLIYFQGNSAPDKSGLPSDRFSAERTGGSVSTLTIQRTQQEDSAVYLCASSLGLGNEQFFGPGTRLTVL.

The V call is TRBV18, the J call TRBJ1-1; 7 positions agree with TRBD1. V lost 2 bases to trimming and J lost 2 bases; unmatched junction nucleotides: 5. The CDR3 totals 15 residues. CDR1 is KGHSH, CDR2 LQKENI, per germline. Here the CDR3 DNA reads TGTGCCAGCTCACCAAACGGACAGGCAAACACTGAAGCTTTCTTT. This translates into CASSPNGQANTEAFF.

This clonotype was counted a few times. The J gene is TRBJ2-3, the V gene TRBV6-4; 9 nucleotides agree with TRBD2. Looked up from germline, CDR1 is MRHNA and CDR2 is SNTAGT. This CDR3 has 15 amino acids. V trimming: 4 bases; J trimming: 0 bases; junction bases outside the gene matches: 2. The DNA of the CDR3 is TGTGCCAGCAGTGGAGCGGGAGGTAGCACAGATACGCAGTATTTT. This encodes CASSGAGGSTDTQYF.

The chain uses TRBV4-1 and TRBJ2-7; 9 nucleotides line up with TRBD1. The CDR3 extends over 15 amino acids. CDR1 and CDR2 from the germline V gene are MGHRA and YSYEKL. V was clipped by 6 bases and J by 1 base; unmatched bases: 7. DNA for the CDR3: TGCGCCAGCAGTCTCGGACAGGGGACATCCTACGAGCAGTACTTC. This sequence encodes CASSLGQGTSYEQYF.

Ten or more counts support this clonotype. This chain links TRBV29-1 with TRBJ1-1; D remains ambiguous. The CDR3 is 14 amino acids. The V end lost 6 bases, the J end lost 3 bases, and 17 bases lay between the germline ends. The germline CDR1 and CDR2 sequences are SQVTM and ANQGSEA. CDR3 sequence (DNA): TGCAGCGTGCAGGACCCGGGCGACGACACTGAAGCTTTCTTT. This sequence encodes CSVQDPGDDTEAFF.

This clonotype was seen at least ten times. This chain links TRBV28 with TRBJ2-3; TRBD1 matches at 7 bases. Germline V lookup: CDR1 MDHEN, CDR2 SYDVKM. The CDR3 spans 15 residues. V shed 2 bases and J 0 bases; nucleotides not matched to a gene: 2. CDR3 sequence: CASSLTTGSTDTQYF. The DNA for the CDR3 is TGTGCCAGCAGTTTAACGACAGGGAGCACAGATACGCAGTATTTT.

This clonotype was seen a few times. The CDR3 DNA reads TGTGCCAGCAGTCCCAGGGGAGTTCTGAACACTGAAGCTTTCTTT. Translated: CASSPRGVLNTEAFF. This chain joins TRBV6-5 and TRBJ1-1, with D maybe TRBD1 (6 bases). The CDR3 has 15 amino acids. The V gene lost 5 bases and the J gene lost 0 bases, with 13 bases spanning the gap. Germline loops: CDR1 MNHEY, CDR2 SVGAGI.

The sample holds many counts of this clonotype. The chain carries TRBV7-9 and TRBJ2-5, with D uncertain. The V and J ends lost 0 bases and 5 bases respectively, with 4 bases between them. CDR3 size: 12 residues. Germline values: CDR1 SEHNR, CDR2 FQNEAQ (reference sequence). The CDR3: CASSLAPETQYF. Written as DNA, the CDR3 is TGTGCCAGCAGCTTAGCGCCGGAGACCCAGTACTTC.

V is TRBV6-5 and J is TRBJ2-7, with 10 positions matching TRBD1. V was clipped by 4 bases and J by 2 bases; unmatched bases: 2. This CDR3 region has 14 residues. CDR1 is MNHEY, CDR2 SVGAGI, per germline. The CDR3 sequence is CASSWTGGAYEQYF. The CDR3 DNA reads TGTGCCAGCAGTTGGACAGGGGGAGCCTACGAGCAGTACTTC.

This clonotype was observed a handful of times. CDR3 sequence (DNA): TGTGCCTGGAGTTTGGCAGGCTGGGACGAGCAGTACTTC. This sequence encodes CAWSLAGWDEQYF. This chain connects TRBV30 to TRBJ2-7, with D uncertain. The CDR3 loop spans 13 amino acids. Germline CDR1 reads GTSNPN; CDR2 reads SVGIG (reference sequence). V was cut by 2 bases and J by 5 bases, with 13 bases left in between.

This clonotype was counted many times. The chain employs TRBV15 and TRBJ2-7; D is unresolved. CDR1 LNHNV and CDR2 YYDKDF come from the germline V gene (reference sequence). The V end lost 0 bases, the J end lost 0 bases, and 12 bases lay between the germline ends. This CDR3 contains 16 residues. The CDR3: CATSRDRPVPSYEQYF. The CDR3 DNA reads TGTGCCACCAGCAGAGATCGTCCAGTTCCCTCCTACGAGCAGTACTTC.

This clonotype was detected ten times or more. The chain recombines TRBV7-8 with TRBJ1-1; D gene unclear. V shed 2 bases and J shed 0 bases, with 7 bases lying between them. The CDR3 covers 14 residues. Germline-derived CDR1 and CDR2 are SGHVS and FQNEAQ. CDR3 nucleotide sequence: TGTGCCAGCAGCTTACAGGCCATGAACACTGAAGCTTTCTTT. Amino acids: CASSLQAMNTEAFF.

This clonotype was detected only a few times. This chain joins TRBV5-6 and TRBJ2-1; 7 bases line up with TRBD2. Trimming took 4 bases from V and 4 from J; bases not matched to a gene: 8. The CDR3 extends over 15 amino acids. Germline loops: CDR1 SGHDT, CDR2 YYEEEE. The CDR3 is CASSPLSGDYNEQFF. CDR3 bases: TGTGCCAGCAGCCCCCTAAGCGGGGATTACAATGAGCAGTTCTTC.

This clonotype was seen a handful of times. The chain is built from TRBV4-3 and TRBJ2-2; D not resolved. Between the trimmed V and J ends, which lost 1 base and 5 bases, there was a span of 14 bases. Per the germline V gene, CDR1 is LGHNA and CDR2 is YSLEER. This CDR3 is built from 16 residues. The CDR3 protein is CASSQGLSRVTGELFF. The CDR3 DNA follows: TGCGCCAGCAGCCAAGGACTTTCTAGGGTGACCGGGGAGCTGTTTTTT.

This chain links TRBV11-3 with TRBJ2-5, with 8 bases matching TRBD2. V trimming: 4 bases; J trimming: 5 bases; junction bases outside the gene matches: 9. This CDR3 comprises 15 residues. Germline V lookup: CDR1 SGHNT, CDR2 YENEEA. This CDR3 is CASSSTGGAFETQYF. CDR3 coding DNA: TGTGCCAGCAGCTCGACGGGGGGGGCCTTTGAGACCCAGTACTTC.

The rearrangement joins TRBV7-2 to TRBJ2-7, with a weak D call TRBD1 (8 bases). Germline CDR1 is SGHTA and CDR2 is FQGNSA. This CDR3 spans 14 amino acids. Deletions cut 1 base from V and 6 bases from J, with 13 bases between. In DNA form, the CDR3 reads TGTGCCAGCAGCTTAGACAGGGGGAGGGTCGAGCAGTACTTC. This gives the protein CASSLDRGRVEQYF.

The genes are TRBV6-5 and TRBJ2-7, with 12 bases fitting TRBD2. Per germline, CDR1 MNHEY and CDR2 SVGAGI. The CDR3 consists of 16 residues. Trimming took 5 bases from V and 2 from J; bases not matched to a gene: 7. The CDR3 DNA is TGTGCCAGCAGTCGTCCGACTAGCGGGGGAACCTACGAGCAGTACTTC. Protein product: CASSRPTSGGTYEQYF.

This clonotype was seen a few times. The rearrangement links TRBV20-1 to TRBJ2-5; the D is unclear. This CDR3 has 10 amino acids. The V gene lost 7 bases and the J gene lost 0 bases, with 3 bases spanning the gap. Germline V CDR1 and CDR2: DFQATT, SNEGSKA (reference sequence). CDR3 bases: TGCAGTGGTTACCAAGAGACCCAGTACTTC. Its translation is CSGYQETQYF.

The sample holds a few counts of this clonotype. The chain carries TRBV7-2 and TRBJ1-1, with TRBD1 matching over 7 bases. CDR1 is SGHTA and CDR2 is FQGNSA in the germline V gene. Trimming at V came to 3 bases and at J to 8 bases, leaving 12 bases not matched to a gene. This CDR3 is built from 15 residues. The CDR3 nucleotides are TGTGCCAGCAGCTTTTTTAGGACAGGCCCACCAGAAGCTTTCTTT. It encodes CASSFFRTGPPEAFF.

A few counts support this clonotype. This chain links TRBV7-2 with TRBJ1-1; D ambiguous. V lost 8 bases, J lost 7 bases, and 8 bases lay in between. CDR1 and CDR2 from the germline V gene are SGHTA and FQGNSA. CDR3 size: 10 residues. CDR3 nucleotides: TGTGCCAGCGGTCAGTTTGAAGCTTTCTTT. Translated: CASGQFEAFF. Combining the CDR3 with reference TRBV7-2 and TRBJ1-1 gives the whole variable domain GAGVSQSPSNKVTEKGKDVELRCDPISGHTALYWYRQSLGQGLEFLIYFQGNSAPDKSGLPSDRFSAERTGGSVSTLTIQRTQQEDSAVYLCASGQFEAFFGQGTRLTVV.

J is TRBJ2-1 and V is TRBV6-5, with TRBD2 matching over 9 bases. The CDR3 runs to 14 residues. Germline V CDR1 and CDR2: MNHEY, SVGAGI. V was pared by 5 bases and J by 2 bases, with 1 base of the junction left unmatched. CDR3 DNA: TGTGCCAGCAGTCCTAGCGGGACCTACAATGAGCAGTTCTTC. Amino acid sequence: CASSPSGTYNEQFF.

This clonotype appeared many times. The chain combines TRBV7-3 with TRBJ2-3; 11 bases match TRBD1. CDR1 SGHTA and CDR2 FQGTGA come from the germline V gene. The CDR3 has 15 residues. The V segment lost 5 bases and the J segment 4 bases; nucleotides outside the gene matches: 5. The CDR3 DNA is TGTGCCAGCAGCCCCCGGACAGGGGGCTCAGATACGCAGTATTTT. Its translation is CASSPRTGGSDTQYF.